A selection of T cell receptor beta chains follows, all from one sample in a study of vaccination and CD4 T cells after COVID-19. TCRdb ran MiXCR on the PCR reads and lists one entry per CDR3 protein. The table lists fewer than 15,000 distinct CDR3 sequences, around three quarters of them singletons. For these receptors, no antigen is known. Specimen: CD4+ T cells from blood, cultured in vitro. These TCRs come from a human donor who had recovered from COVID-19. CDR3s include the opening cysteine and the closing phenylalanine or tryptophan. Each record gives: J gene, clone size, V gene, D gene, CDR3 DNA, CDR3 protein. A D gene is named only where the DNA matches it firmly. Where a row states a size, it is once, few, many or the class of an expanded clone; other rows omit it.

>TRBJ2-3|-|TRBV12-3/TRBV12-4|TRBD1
TGTGCGGATGGACAGGGACGAGGCACAGATACGCAGTATTTT
CADGQGRGTDTQYF
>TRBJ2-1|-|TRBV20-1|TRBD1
TGCAGTGCTAGCCGGGACAGGGAAATTTACAATGAGCAGTTCTTC
CSASRDREIYNEQFF
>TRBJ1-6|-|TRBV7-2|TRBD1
TGTGCCAGCAACCTTGGGACAGTTAATTCACCCCTCCACTTT
CASNLGTVNSPLHF
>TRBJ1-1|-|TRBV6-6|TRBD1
TGTGCCAGCAGTGAATGGTCAGGGGGCACTGAAGCTTTCTTT
CASSEWSGGTEAFF
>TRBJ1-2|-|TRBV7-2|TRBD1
TGTGCCAGCAGCTTAGACAGGGGGCCTGGCTACACCTTC
CASSLDRGPGYTF
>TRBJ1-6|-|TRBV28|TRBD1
TGTGCCAGCAGTCCTAACCAGGGGGAAGGCTCACCCCTCCACTTT
CASSPNQGEGSPLHF
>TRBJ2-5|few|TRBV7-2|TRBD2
TGTGCCAGCAGCACTAGCGGGAGGGCCCCCGAGACCCAGTACTTC
CASSTSGRAPETQYF
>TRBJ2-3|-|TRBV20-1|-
TGCAGTGCTAGGGGCCCGGGGATTCCCACAGATACGCAGTATTTT
CSARGPGIPTDTQYF
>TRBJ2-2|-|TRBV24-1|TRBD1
TGTGCCACCAGAGGACAGGGGGACACCGGGGAGCTGTTTTTT
CATRGQGDTGELFF
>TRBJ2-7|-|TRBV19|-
TGTGCCAGTAGTCAGGGAGCCTCCTACGAGCAGTACTTC
CASSQGASYEQYF
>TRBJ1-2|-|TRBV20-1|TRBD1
TGCAGTGCTACATGGGGGACAGGTAATGGCTACACCTTC
CSATWGTGNGYTF
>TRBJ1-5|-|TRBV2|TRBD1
TGTGCCAGCACAGGGGGGTGGGGCAGCAATCAGCCCCAGCATTTT
CASTGGWGSNQPQHF
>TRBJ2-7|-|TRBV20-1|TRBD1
TGCAGTGGGATAACTCGGGACAGCCGAACCTACGAGCAGTACTTC
CSGITRDSRTYEQYF
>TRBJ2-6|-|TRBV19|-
TGTGCCAGTAGTATGACAGAAAGCTCTGGGGCCAACGTCCTGACTTTC
CASSMTESSGANVLTF
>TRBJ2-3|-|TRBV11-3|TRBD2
TGTGCCAGCAGCTCGGGGGGGGGCACAGATACGCAGTATTTT
CASSSGGGTDTQYF
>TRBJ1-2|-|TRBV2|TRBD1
TGTGCCAGCAAAGGGACAGCGTCTAACTATGGCTACACCTTC
CASKGTASNYGYTF
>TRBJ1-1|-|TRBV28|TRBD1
TGTGCCAGCAGTTCTCTACAGGGGAGAAGCACTGAAGCTTTCTTT
CASSSLQGRSTEAFF
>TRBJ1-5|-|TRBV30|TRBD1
TGTGCCTGGAGTGAGTACAGGGGGCTGGTTGGCAATCAGCCCCAGCATTTT
CAWSEYRGLVGNQPQHF
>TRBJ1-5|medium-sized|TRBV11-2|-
TGTGCCAGCAGCTTAGTCCACAATTCGGGTCAGCCCCAGCATTTT
CASSLVHNSGQPQHF
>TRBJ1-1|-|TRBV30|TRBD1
TGTGCCTGGAACCTGAAACTGACAGGGGAAGCTTTCTTT
CAWNLKLTGEAFF
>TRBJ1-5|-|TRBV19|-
TGTGCCAGTAGTCCTTCAAGGGGTCTTAGCTATCAGCCCCAGCATTTT
CASSPSRGLSYQPQHF
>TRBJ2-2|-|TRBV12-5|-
TGTGCTAGTGCCCTGGTTACTACCGGGGAGCTGTTTTTT
CASALVTTGELFF
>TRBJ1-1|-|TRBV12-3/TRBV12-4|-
TGTGCCAGCAGTTTGGGGCAGTGGGGACCTGAAGCTTTCTTT
CASSLGQWGPEAFF
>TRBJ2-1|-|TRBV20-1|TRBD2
TGCAGTGCTAGAGATAGGCTAGCGGGAGGTTACAATGAGCAGTTCTTC
CSARDRLAGGYNEQFF
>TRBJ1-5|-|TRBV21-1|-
TGTGCCAATAAGGGGCACGGGGATTTCGCCAATCAGCCCCAGCATTTT
CANKGHGDFANQPQHF
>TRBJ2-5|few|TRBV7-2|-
TGTGCCAGCAGCTTAGGACGCCGACAAGAGACCCAGTACTTC
CASSLGRRQETQYF
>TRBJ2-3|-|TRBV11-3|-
TGTGCCAGCAGCCCCCTAGACTTGGGGGGCACAGATACGCAGTATTTT
CASSPLDLGGTDTQYF